This T cell receptor beta chain was sequenced for a study of T cell repertoires in cytomegalovirus infection. Study-level information: CMV infection together with matching HLA type was indicated by public TCR beta signatures.

MiXCR, applied by TCRdb to the reads, yields one record per CDR3 protein. The sample lists around 490,000 distinct CDR3 sequences; less than 30% were seen once. With respect to this clonotype: Its antigen is not known.

General observations from the study: The ex vivo response showed dominance by HLA-C-restricted CMV-specific TCR beta clonotypes. The cumulative frequency of public TCR beta families distinguished individuals who carried CMV together with the relevant HLA.

The sequence came from a human donor in good health (CMV status not recorded). Some clones in this sample may be carry-over from other donors' samples. Sequenced input: PBMCs.

The CDR3 protein is CATSSGWVNTEAFF. Written as DNA, the CDR3 is TGTGCCACCTCTTCTGGCTGGGTGAACACTGAAGCTTTCTTT. The chain recombines TRBV2 with TRBJ1-1, with D unclear. Deletions cut 10 bases from V and 0 bases from J, with 15 bases between. The CDR3 is 14 residues long. Germline CDR1 is SNHLY and CDR2 is FYNNEI.